Below, 15 T cell receptor beta chains from the same sample are listed, as sequenced in a study of blood T cell repertoires in COVID-19. The data were produced by immunoSEQ multiplex PCR, yet TCRdb's version contains in-frame clones alone and is incomplete. The sample holds 250,000 or so clones; roughly 84% are singletons and the top ten take roughly 3.2%. Sample: PBMCs or T cells enriched from blood (not recorded which). All receptors derive from a man aged 45-65 years who had recovered from COVID-19.

The rearrangement joins TRBV29-1 to TRBJ2-7, with TRBD2 matching 8 bases. CDR1 SQVTM and CDR2 ANQGSEA come from the germline V gene. The CDR3 runs 13 residues. The V gene end was trimmed by 5 bases and the J gene end by 3 bases; junction bases not matched to a gene: 6. This CDR3 is CSVRGGEFYEQYF. The CDR3 DNA follows: TGCAGCGTTCGGGGGGGAGAATTCTACGAGCAGTACTTC.

The chain employs TRBV6-1 and TRBJ1-5, with 8 bases matching TRBD1. Germline CDR1 is MNHNS and CDR2 is SASEGT. This CDR3 region has 18 residues. V was pared by 7 bases and J by 2 bases, with 16 bases of the junction left unmatched. The CDR3 region has the DNA TGTGCCAGCATTGACCGGGACAGGCCTATAATCGGCAATCAGCCCCAGCATTTT. It is translated as CASIDRDRPIIGNQPQHF.

The chain links TRBV5-1 to TRBJ1-1, with D tentatively TRBD1 (6 bases). Looked up from germline, CDR1 is SGHRS and CDR2 is YFSETQ. Trimming cost V 2 bases and J 4 bases, with 30 bases left between them. The CDR3 is 20 amino acids. The CDR3 bases are TGCGCCAGCAGCTTAACTCCATGGGACACCTCCAGATTAGGGAGCACTGAAGCTTTCTTT. It specifies CASSLTPWDTSRLGSTEAFF.

The chain carries TRBV6-5 and TRBJ1-1, with 7 bases matching TRBD1. CDR1 MNHEY and CDR2 SVGAGI come from the germline V gene. This CDR3 spans 15 amino acids. J lost 7 bases, V lost 0 bases, and 8 bases had no gene match. For the CDR3, the DNA is TGTGCCAGCAGTTACTCGAACAGGGGAAGGGGTGAAGCTTTCTTT. Its protein product is CASSYSNRGRGEAFF.

V gene TRBV12-5 combines with J gene TRBJ1-4; no firm D call. V lost 0 bases, J lost 5 bases, and 13 bases lay in between. This CDR3 is built from 16 residues. Looked up from germline, CDR1 is LGHNT and CDR2 is FRNRAP. The CDR3 coding sequence is TGTGCTAGTGGTTTGGTTGTAGGAAGGGAGAATGAAAAACTGTTTTTT. This gives the protein CASGLVVGRENEKLFF. The complete variable domain, with remaining parts taken from reference TRBV12-5 and TRBJ1-4, reads DARVTQTPRHKVTEMGQEVTMRCQPILGHNTVFWYRQTMMQGLELLAYFRNRAPLDDSGMPKDRFSAEMPDATLATLKIQPSEPRDSAVYFCASGLVVGRENEKLFFGSGTQLSVL.

The gene calls are TRBV6-5 and TRBJ2-1, with TRBD2 identical over 10 bases. V was pared by 2 bases and J by 5 bases, with 3 bases of the junction left unmatched. The CDR3 is 15 residues long. CDR1 and CDR2 (germline): MNHEY, SVGAGI. DNA of the CDR3: TGTGCCAGCAGTTACGAAGCGGGGGGGAACAATGAGCAGTTCTTC. This encodes CASSYEAGGNNEQFF.

In its sample, this clone was seen once. The V and J genes are TRBV2 and TRBJ2-2; D uncertain. In germline, CDR1 is SNHLY, CDR2 FYNNEI. The CDR3 is made up of 13 amino acids. V shed 0 bases and J shed 8 bases, with 7 bases lying between them. CDR3 sequence: CASSEAASGELFF. In nucleotides, the CDR3 is TGTGCCAGCAGTGAAGCAGCGTCGGGGGAGCTGTTTTTT.

The chain employs TRBV5-1 and TRBJ2-1; 10 nucleotides line up with TRBD1. The germline V gene encodes CDR1 SGHRS and CDR2 YFSETQ. With 7 bases clipped from V and 4 bases from J, the junction kept 8 bases outside the gene matches. This CDR3 region has 15 residues. CDR3 DNA: TGCGCCAGCTCCGTGGGACAGGGGAGATACAATGAGCAGTTCTTC. This codes for CASSVGQGRYNEQFF.

The CDR3 region has the DNA TGTGCCAGCAGCACAGGGGTCCGAGAGACCCAGTACTTC. Protein product: CASSTGVRETQYF. V and J are TRBV7-9 and TRBJ2-5, with 7 bases that match TRBD1. This CDR3 comprises 13 residues. Germline loops: CDR1 SEHNR, CDR2 FQNEAQ (reference sequence). Trimming cost V 5 bases and J 4 bases; bases outside gene matches: 4.

Written as DNA, the CDR3 is TGTGCCAGCAGCTCAAAAGGACAGGGGGGAAGCTCCTACAATGAGCAGTTCTTC. It codes for CASSSKGQGGSSYNEQFF. The genes are TRBV7-8 and TRBJ2-1, with TRBD1 matching over 10 bases. Germline-derived CDR1 and CDR2 are SGHVS and FQNEAQ. The CDR3 extends over 18 amino acids. V was pared by 4 bases and J by 0 bases, with 9 bases of the junction left unmatched.

V is TRBV10-2 and J is TRBJ2-7, with D maybe TRBD2 (6 bases). CDR1 and CDR2 from the germline V gene are WSHSY and SAAADI. V lost 0 bases and J lost 6, with 18 bases in between. This CDR3 is built from 16 residues. The CDR3 here is CASSESTPGAGGEQYF. The CDR3 DNA reads TGCGCCAGCAGTGAGTCAACCCCAGGCGCCGGGGGCGAGCAGTACTTC.

This rearrangement joins TRBV28 to TRBJ1-2; no firm D call. This CDR3 has 11 amino acids. V was shortened by 5 bases and J by 7 bases, with 8 bases between the two germline ends. Per germline, CDR1 MDHEN and CDR2 SYDVKM. The CDR3 bases are TGTGCCAGCAGTAGAGCTACTGGCTACACCTTC. It is translated as CASSRATGYTF.

The chain is built from TRBV27 and TRBJ2-1, with 9 bases aligning to TRBD2. V lost 2 bases, J lost 5 bases, and 7 bases stayed unmatched. This CDR3 comprises 16 residues. Germline assignment: CDR1 MNHEY and CDR2 SMNVEV (reference sequence). The CDR3 DNA is TGTGCCAGCAGTTTACGGGTGCGGGGGGGGAACAATGAGCAGTTCTTC. Translation: CASSLRVRGGNNEQFF.

The chain is built from TRBV28 and TRBJ2-2; 9 nucleotides line up with TRBD1. Germline values: CDR1 MDHEN, CDR2 SYDVKM. The ends lost 1 base at V and 3 bases at J; junction bases unmatched: 3. The CDR3 is made up of 16 amino acids. The CDR3 sequence: CASSLSQGAYTGELFF. In DNA form, the CDR3 reads TGTGCCAGCAGTTTATCACAGGGGGCTTACACCGGGGAGCTGTTTTTT.

The V gene is TRBV2, the J gene TRBJ2-2, with 9 bases that match TRBD2. With 7 bases clipped from V and 1 base from J, the junction kept 7 bases outside the gene matches. CDR3 length: 16 residues. Germline assignment: CDR1 SNHLY and CDR2 FYNNEI. This CDR3 is CASKISGGRNTGELFF. The CDR3 DNA reads TGTGCCAGCAAGATTAGCGGGGGACGGAACACCGGGGAGCTGTTTTTT.